The 25 T cell receptor beta chains below all came from one sample that was sequenced in a study of T cells in Graves' hyperthyroidism and ophthalmopathy. Amplified regions were TCR beta CDR3 sequences from RNA transcripts. First-round RT-PCR targeting the TCR CDR3 was performed with the HTBI primer set. TCRdb recomputed calls from the multiplex PCR reads with MiXCR, one row per CDR3 protein. This table has over 250,000 distinct CDR3 sequences, 25% to 30% appearing once. Sequences were obtained from blood. Receptors originate from a man aged 35-49 years with Graves' hyperthyroidism that later progressed to Graves' ophthalmopathy.

The rearrangement uses TRBV6-2 or TRBV6-3 and TRBJ2-5, with TRBD1 matching 7 bases. Germline V gives CDR1 MNHEY, CDR2 SVGEGT. Trimming removed 7 bases from V and 3 bases from J; junction bases left unmatched: 8. The CDR3 has 14 residues. CDR3 nucleotide sequence: TGTGCCAGCAATCAAGCAGGGGGTAAAGAGACCCAGTACTTC. It yields the protein CASNQAGGKETQYF.

This clonotype was counted at least ten times. This chain joins TRBV29-1 and TRBJ1-1; D is uncertain. Germline V lookup: CDR1 SQVTM, CDR2 ANQGSEA. This CDR3 is built from 13 residues. The V gene lost 3 bases and the J gene lost 4 bases, with 12 bases spanning the gap. The CDR3 bases are TGCAGCGTTGAGGGGTACGCGGGCACTGAAGCTTTCTTT. Translating gives CSVEGYAGTEAFF. Based on the CDR3 plus reference TRBV29-1 and TRBJ1-1, the full variable domain is SAVISQKPSRDICQRGTSLTIQCQVDSQVTMMFWYRQQPGQSLTLIATANQGSEATYESGFVIDKFPISRPNLTFSTLTVSNMSPEDSSIYLCSVEGYAGTEAFFGQGTRLTVV.

This clonotype was seen at least ten times. This chain links TRBV25-1 with TRBJ2-2; weak D call: TRBD1 (6 bases). Per the germline V gene, CDR1 is MGHDK and CDR2 is SYGVNS. Trimming took 4 bases from V and 1 from J, leaving 10 bases between them. The CDR3 spans 15 residues. The CDR3 here is CASSATGQNTGELFF. The CDR3 DNA reads as TGTGCCAGCAGTGCTACGGGACAGAACACCGGGGAGCTGTTTTTT.

This clonotype turned up a few times. The chain employs TRBV27 and TRBJ2-7; 9 bases align to TRBD1. CDR3 length: 13 amino acids. The junction had 7 bases not matched to a gene; V was cut back by 8 bases and J by 5 bases. Germline-derived CDR1 and CDR2 are MNHEY and SMNVEV (reference sequence). This CDR3 reads CASRDREFDEQYF. Here the CDR3 DNA reads TGTGCCAGCCGGGACAGGGAATTCGACGAGCAGTACTTC.

There are many counts of this clonotype. The gene calls are TRBV4-1 and TRBJ1-2; D is ambiguous. CDR1 MGHRA and CDR2 YSYEKL come from the germline V gene. The V end lost 0 bases, the J end lost 3 bases, and 8 bases lay between the germline ends. This CDR3 spans 14 amino acids. DNA of the CDR3: TGCGCCAGCAGCCAAGACCGGGCGCACTATGGCTACACCTTC. Residues: CASSQDRAHYGYTF.

This clonotype was detected many times. The chain has TRBV27 and TRBJ2-6; TRBD2 matches 7 bases. CDR3 length: 16 residues. Germline V gene lookup returns CDR1 MNHEY and CDR2 SMNVEV (reference sequence). The ends lost 6 bases at V and 2 bases at J; junction bases unmatched: 7. Here the CDR3 reads CASSRGVGTGANVLTF. The CDR3 coding sequence is TGTGCCAGCAGCCGGGGGGTCGGAACTGGGGCCAACGTCCTGACTTTC.

This clonotype was observed many times. The genes are TRBV9 and TRBJ1-2; D might be TRBD1 (5 bases). The germline V gene has CDR1 SGDLS and CDR2 YYNGEE. The CDR3 totals 14 residues. V shed 4 bases and J shed 4 bases, with 14 bases lying between them. The DNA of the CDR3 is TGTGCCAGCAGCCCCTCCGGGGACCGCTATGGCTACACCTTC. Residues: CASSPSGDRYGYTF.

This clonotype was seen a few times. The chain recombines TRBV6-1 with TRBJ2-7; the match to TRBD2 covers 11 bases. The CDR3 loop spans 14 amino acids. Per germline, CDR1 MNHNS and CDR2 SASEGT. V dropped 10 bases and J dropped 4; count of bases not matched to a gene: 9. The CDR3 coding sequence is TGTGCCACCAAATATCTAGCGGGAGGTTACGAGCAGTACTTC. The encoded protein is CATKYLAGGYEQYF.

In its sample, this clonotype was seen many times. The rearrangement links TRBV27 to TRBJ1-3; the D gene is possibly TRBD1 (6 bases). Germline CDR1 is MNHEY and CDR2 is SMNVEV (reference sequence). The CDR3 runs 14 residues. V lost 3 bases to trimming and J lost 4 bases, with 10 bases between them. The CDR3 bases are TGTGCCAGCAGTTTGGCGGGGGCAGGAAACACCATATATTTT. This sequence encodes CASSLAGAGNTIYF.

This clonotype was detected only a few times. The chain combines TRBV12-3 or TRBV12-4 with TRBJ1-5; D is unresolved. The CDR3 totals 19 residues. Trimming took off 0 bases at V and 0 bases at J, with 18 bases between the two ends. The CDR3 spells CASSLARALGGYSNQPQHF. The DNA of the CDR3 is TGTGCCAGCAGTTTAGCTCGGGCATTGGGCGGTTATAGCAATCAGCCCCAGCATTTT.

The chain has TRBV20-1 and TRBJ2-7; perhaps TRBD2 as D (6 bases). Germline CDR1 is DFQATT and CDR2 is SNEGSKA (reference sequence). The CDR3 spans 14 residues. V dropped 6 bases and J dropped 7 bases, with 22 bases sitting between them. The CDR3 sequence is CSAHGGLSGGEQYF. CDR3 DNA sequence: TGCAGTGCCCATGGTGGACTCTCAGGAGGGGAGCAGTACTTC.

This clonotype was picked up many times. The chain employs TRBV29-1 and TRBJ2-5; possibly TRBD2 for D (6 bases). V was pared by 6 bases and J by 2 bases, with 13 bases between. Per the germline V gene, CDR1 is SQVTM and CDR2 is ANQGSEA. This CDR3 has 13 amino acids. As DNA, the CDR3 is TGCAGCGTCCTACTAGCACCACAAGAGACCCAGTACTTC. Protein: CSVLLAPQETQYF. Looking up the rest from reference TRBV29-1 and TRBJ2-5 gives the full variable domain: SAVISQKPSRDICQRGTSLTIQCQVDSQVTMMFWYRQQPGQSLTLIATANQGSEATYESGFVIDKFPISRPNLTFSTLTVSNMSPEDSSIYLCSVLLAPQETQYFGPGTRLLVL.

This clonotype was detected ten times or more. The chain employs TRBV2 and TRBJ1-2, with a tentative D call TRBD1 (5 bases). CDR1 and CDR2 from the germline V gene are SNHLY and FYNNEI. Trimming removed 7 bases from V and 7 bases from J, with 16 bases in between. This CDR3 region has 13 residues. The CDR3: CASITDKDLGYTF. The DNA for the CDR3 is TGTGCCAGCATAACGGACAAGGACCTTGGCTACACCTTC.

This clonotype was found many times. The chain carries TRBV5-1 and TRBJ2-7; D not resolved. Trimming cost V 0 bases and J 6 bases, with 7 bases left between them. Germline V CDR1 and CDR2: SGHRS, YFSETQ. This CDR3 region has 12 residues. The CDR3 here is CASSLGSPEQYF. The CDR3 nucleotides read TGCGCCAGCAGCTTGGGGAGTCCCGAGCAGTACTTC.

Ten or more counts support this clonotype. The gene calls are TRBV7-2 and TRBJ2-6; 7 bases align to TRBD1. This CDR3 has 18 residues. The junction had 5 bases not matched to a gene; V was cut back by 0 bases and J by 0 bases. From germline, CDR1 is SGHTA and CDR2 FQGNSA. The CDR3 nucleotides are TGTGCCAGCAGCTTAGCGGGACAGTGGGGCTCTGGGGCCAACGTCCTGACTTTC. Translated, it gives CASSLAGQWGSGANVLTF.

The genes are TRBV6-5 and TRBJ2-4; TRBD1 agrees at 10 bases. The CDR3 spans 14 residues. V dropped 4 bases and J dropped 9; count of bases not matched to a gene: 6. Per germline, CDR1 MNHEY and CDR2 SVGAGI. Here the CDR3 DNA reads TGTGCCAGCAGTTCGACAGGGGGCAAGGTCATTCAGTACTTC. Its translation: CASSSTGGKVIQYF.

This clonotype came up many times. The V gene is TRBV9, the J gene TRBJ2-5; no definite D call. Germline V CDR1 and CDR2: SGDLS, YYNGEE. This CDR3 is built from 10 residues. The germline V and J ends were trimmed by 8 bases and 5 bases, with 7 bases remaining between them. CDR3 amino acids: CARDFETQYF. Written as DNA, the CDR3 is TGTGCCAGGGATTTTGAGACCCAGTACTTC.

The rearrangement uses TRBV12-3 or TRBV12-4 and TRBJ2-7, with D tentatively TRBD2 (6 bases). Trimming took off 5 bases at V and 5 bases at J, with 16 bases between the two ends. The CDR3 has 14 amino acids. CDR3 DNA: TGTGCCAGCAGTGGAAGCGGGCGTCGGCACGAGCAGTACTTC. It codes for CASSGSGRRHEQYF.

This clonotype occurred many times. The chain has TRBV2 and TRBJ2-2; a weak D match, TRBD1 (6 bases). The germline CDR1 and CDR2 sequences are SNHLY and FYNNEI. The CDR3 contains 14 residues. Trimming left V 10 bases short and J 3 bases short, with 15 bases between. The CDR3 DNA sequence: TGTGCCACGCAGGGGCAGGTAGACACCGGGGAGCTGTTTTTT. It yields the protein CATQGQVDTGELFF.

The V gene is TRBV5-1, the J gene TRBJ2-2, with D tentatively TRBD1 (5 bases). The ends were cut back, 7 bases at V and 2 bases at J, with 9 bases in the middle. The CDR3 consists of 13 residues. CDR1 is SGHRS, CDR2 YFSETQ, per germline. CDR3 sequence (DNA): TGCGCCAGCGAAGGGGCCAACACCGGGGAGCTGTTTTTT. Its protein is CASEGANTGELFF.

This clonotype was seen a few times. V is TRBV12-3 or TRBV12-4 and J is TRBJ2-5, with 12 bases lining up with TRBD2. The CDR3 loop spans 15 amino acids. V shed 5 bases and J 3 bases; nucleotides not matched to a gene: 4. DNA for the CDR3: TGTGCCAGCAGTCCTAGCGGGAGGGGCGAAGAGACCCAGTACTTC. It specifies CASSPSGRGEETQYF.

The chain links TRBV20-1 to TRBJ1-6; 8 nucleotides line up with TRBD1. The CDR3 sequence is 13 residues long. The ends lost 4 bases at V and 13 bases at J; junction bases unmatched: 9. From germline, CDR1 is DFQATT and CDR2 SNEGSKA (reference sequence). As DNA, the CDR3 is TGCAGTGCTACCCCAACAGGGGGTCAGCCCCTCCACTTT. Residues: CSATPTGGQPLHF.

This clonotype was seen repeatedly, ten times or more. The J gene is TRBJ2-7, the V gene TRBV28; 10 bases are shared with TRBD1. Per the germline V gene, CDR1 is MDHEN and CDR2 is SYDVKM. The CDR3 is made up of 16 amino acids. With V trimmed by 5 bases and J by 0 bases, 7 bases remained unmatched. The CDR3 nucleotides are TGTGCCAGCAGTCCGCCGGGACAGGGGAGCTCCTACGAGCAGTACTTC. The encoded protein is CASSPPGQGSSYEQYF. The complete variable domain, with remaining parts taken from reference TRBV28 and TRBJ2-7, reads DVKVTQSSRYLVKRTGEKVFLECVQDMDHENMFWYRQDPGLGLRLIYFSYDVKMKEKGDIPEGYSVSREKKERFSLILESASTNQTSMYLCASSPPGQGSSYEQYFGPGTRLTVT.

This chain links TRBV3-1 with TRBJ2-5, with D perhaps being TRBD1 or TRBD2 (6 bases each). Germline CDR1 is LGHDT and CDR2 is YNNKEL (reference sequence). The CDR3 length is 15 residues. Trimming took 0 bases from V and 5 from J, leaving 13 bases between them. The CDR3 protein is CASSQDIRGGETQYF. CDR3 DNA sequence: TGTGCCAGCAGCCAAGATATCAGGGGAGGTGAGACCCAGTACTTC.

This chain joins TRBV24-1 and TRBJ1-2, with no clear D. The CDR3 contains 13 residues. Trimming left V 3 bases short and J 4 bases short, with 8 bases between. CDR1 KGHDR and CDR2 SFDVKD come from the germline V gene. This CDR3 reads CATSDGQSYGYTF. DNA of the CDR3: TGTGCCACCAGTGATGGCCAGAGCTATGGCTACACCTTC.